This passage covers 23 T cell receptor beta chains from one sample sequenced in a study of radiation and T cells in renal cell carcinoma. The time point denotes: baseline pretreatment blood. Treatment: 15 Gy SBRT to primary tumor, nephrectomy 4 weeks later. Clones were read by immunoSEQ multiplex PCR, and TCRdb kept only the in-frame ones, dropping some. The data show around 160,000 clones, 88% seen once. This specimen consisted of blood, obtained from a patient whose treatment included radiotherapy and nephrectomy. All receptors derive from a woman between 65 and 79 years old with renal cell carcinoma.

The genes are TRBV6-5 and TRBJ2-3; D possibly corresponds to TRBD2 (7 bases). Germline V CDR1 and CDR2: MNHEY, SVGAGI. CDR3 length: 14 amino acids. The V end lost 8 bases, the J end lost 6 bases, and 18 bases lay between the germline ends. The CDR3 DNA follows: TGTGCCAGCGGTGCGGGGGCAGGGCTGGATACGCAGTATTTT. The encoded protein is CASGAGAGLDTQYF.

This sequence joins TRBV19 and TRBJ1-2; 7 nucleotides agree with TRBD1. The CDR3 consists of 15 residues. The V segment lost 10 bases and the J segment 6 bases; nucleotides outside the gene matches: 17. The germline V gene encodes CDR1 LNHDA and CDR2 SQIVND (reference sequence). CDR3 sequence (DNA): TGTGCCACCCATACAGGGGCCAACAACGATGATGGCTACACCTTC. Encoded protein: CATHTGANNDDGYTF. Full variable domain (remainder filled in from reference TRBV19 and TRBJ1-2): DGGITQSPKYLFRKEGQNVTLSCEQNLNHDAMYWYRQDPGQGLRLIYYSQIVNDFQKGDIAEGYSVSREKKESFPLTVTSAQKNPTAFYLCATHTGANNDDGYTFGSGTRLTVV.

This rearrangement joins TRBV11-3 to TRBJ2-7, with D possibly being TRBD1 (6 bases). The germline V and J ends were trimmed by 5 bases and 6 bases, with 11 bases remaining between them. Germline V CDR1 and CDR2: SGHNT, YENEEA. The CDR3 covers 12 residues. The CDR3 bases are TGTGCCAGCAGCCGGGACATTGTCGAGCAGTACTTC. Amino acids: CASSRDIVEQYF.

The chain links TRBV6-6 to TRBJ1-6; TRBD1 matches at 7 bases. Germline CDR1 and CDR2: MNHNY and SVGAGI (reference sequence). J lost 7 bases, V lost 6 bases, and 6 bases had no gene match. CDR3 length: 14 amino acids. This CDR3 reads CASRSGGGNSPLHF. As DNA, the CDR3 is TGTGCCAGCAGGTCAGGGGGTGGGAATTCACCCCTCCACTTT.

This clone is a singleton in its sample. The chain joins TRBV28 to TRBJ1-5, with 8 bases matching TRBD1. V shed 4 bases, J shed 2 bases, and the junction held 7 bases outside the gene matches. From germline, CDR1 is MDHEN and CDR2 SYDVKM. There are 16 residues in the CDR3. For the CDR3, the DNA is TGTGCCAGCAGTTCCCTCGACAGGGGCCGCAATCAGCCCCAGCATTTT. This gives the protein CASSSLDRGRNQPQHF.

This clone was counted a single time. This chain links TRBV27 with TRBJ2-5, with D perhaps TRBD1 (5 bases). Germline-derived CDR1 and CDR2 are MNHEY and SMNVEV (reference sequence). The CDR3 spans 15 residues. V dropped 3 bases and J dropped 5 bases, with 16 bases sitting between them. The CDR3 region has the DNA TGTGCCAGCAGTTTTTCCACTCAGGGTCGGGAGACCCAGTACTTC. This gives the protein CASSFSTQGRETQYF.

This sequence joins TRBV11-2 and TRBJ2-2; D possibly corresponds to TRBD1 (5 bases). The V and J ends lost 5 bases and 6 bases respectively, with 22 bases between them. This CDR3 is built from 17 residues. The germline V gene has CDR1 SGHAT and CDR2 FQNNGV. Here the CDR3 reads CASSRIRQTNNAGELFF. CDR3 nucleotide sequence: TGTGCCAGCAGCCGCATTCGACAGACGAACAACGCCGGGGAGCTGTTTTTT.

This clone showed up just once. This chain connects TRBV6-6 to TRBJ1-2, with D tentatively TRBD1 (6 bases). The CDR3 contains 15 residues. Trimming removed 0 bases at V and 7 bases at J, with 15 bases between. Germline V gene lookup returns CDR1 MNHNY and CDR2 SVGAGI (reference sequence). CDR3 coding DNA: TGTGCCAGCAGTTACTCGCTGAAGGGGGAGGCTGGCTACACCTTC. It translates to CASSYSLKGEAGYTF.

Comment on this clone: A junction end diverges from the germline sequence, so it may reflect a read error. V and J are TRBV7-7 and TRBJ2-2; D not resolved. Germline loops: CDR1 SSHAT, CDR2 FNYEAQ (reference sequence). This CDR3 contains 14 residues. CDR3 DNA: TGTGCTAGCAGCCCTCTACAGAATCCCGGGGAGCTGTTTTTT. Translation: CASSPLQNPGELFF.

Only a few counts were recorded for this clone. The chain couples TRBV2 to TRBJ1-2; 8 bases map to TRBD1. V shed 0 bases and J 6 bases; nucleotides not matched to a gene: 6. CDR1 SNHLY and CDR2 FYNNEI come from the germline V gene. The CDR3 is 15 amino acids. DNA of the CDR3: TGTGCCAGCAGTGAAGCGACGGGACAGGAAGATGGCTACACCTTC. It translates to CASSEATGQEDGYTF. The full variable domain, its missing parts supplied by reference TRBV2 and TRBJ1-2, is EPEVTQTPSHQVTQMGQEVILRCVPISNHLYFYWYRQILGQKVEFLVSFYNNEISEKSEIFDDQFSVERPDGSNFTLKIRSTKLEDSAMYFCASSEATGQEDGYTFGSGTRLTVV.

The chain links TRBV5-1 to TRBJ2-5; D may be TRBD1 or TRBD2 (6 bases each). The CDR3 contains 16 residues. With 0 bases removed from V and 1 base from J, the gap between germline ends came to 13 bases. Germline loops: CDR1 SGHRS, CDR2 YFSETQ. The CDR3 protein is CASSLGGGGTQETQYF. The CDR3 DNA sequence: TGCGCCAGCAGCTTGGGTGGAGGGGGGACCCAAGAGACCCAGTACTTC. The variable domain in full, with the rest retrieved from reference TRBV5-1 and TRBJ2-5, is KAGVTQTPRYLIKTRGQQVTLSCSPISGHRSVSWYQQTPGQGLQFLFEYFSETQRNKGNFPGRFSGRQFSNSRSEMNVSTLELGDSALYLCASSLGGGGTQETQYFGPGTRLLVL.

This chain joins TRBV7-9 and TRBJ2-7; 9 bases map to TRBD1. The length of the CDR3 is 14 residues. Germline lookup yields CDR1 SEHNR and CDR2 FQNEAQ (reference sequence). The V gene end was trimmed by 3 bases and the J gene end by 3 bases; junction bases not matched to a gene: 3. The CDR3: CASSFPGQGYEQYF. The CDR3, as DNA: TGTGCCAGCAGCTTCCCGGGACAGGGCTACGAGCAGTACTTC. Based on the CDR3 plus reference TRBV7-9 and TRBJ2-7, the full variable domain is DTGVSQNPRHKITKRGQNVTFRCDPISEHNRLYWYRQTLGQGPEFLTYFQNEAQLEKSRLLSDRFSAERPKGSFSTLEIQRTEQGDSAMYLCASSFPGQGYEQYFGPGTRLTVT.

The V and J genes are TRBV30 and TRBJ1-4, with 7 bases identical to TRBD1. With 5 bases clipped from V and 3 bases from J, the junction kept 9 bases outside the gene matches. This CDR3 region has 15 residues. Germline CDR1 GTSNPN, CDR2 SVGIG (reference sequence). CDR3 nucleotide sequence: TGTGCCTGGCAGAGACAGGGCCAGTCTAATGAAAAACTGTTTTTT. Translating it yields CAWQRQGQSNEKLFF.

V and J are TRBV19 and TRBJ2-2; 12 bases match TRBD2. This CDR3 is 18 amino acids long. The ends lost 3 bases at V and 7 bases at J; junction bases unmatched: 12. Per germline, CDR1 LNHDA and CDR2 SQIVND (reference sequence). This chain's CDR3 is CASSILTSGGLGGGELFF. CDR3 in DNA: TGTGCCAGTAGTATCCTGACTAGCGGGGGCCTGGGAGGCGGGGAGCTGTTTTTT.

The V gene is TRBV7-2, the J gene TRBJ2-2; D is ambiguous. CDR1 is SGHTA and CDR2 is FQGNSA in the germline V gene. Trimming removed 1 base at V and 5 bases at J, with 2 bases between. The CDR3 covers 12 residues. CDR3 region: CASSLVTGELFF. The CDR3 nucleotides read TGTGCCAGCAGCTTAGTGACCGGGGAGCTGTTTTTT. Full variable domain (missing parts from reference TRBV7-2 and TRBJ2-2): GAGVSQSPSNKVTEKGKDVELRCDPISGHTALYWYRQSLGQGLEFLIYFQGNSAPDKSGLPSDRFSAERTGGSVSTLTIQRTQQEDSAVYLCASSLVTGELFFGEGSRLTVL.

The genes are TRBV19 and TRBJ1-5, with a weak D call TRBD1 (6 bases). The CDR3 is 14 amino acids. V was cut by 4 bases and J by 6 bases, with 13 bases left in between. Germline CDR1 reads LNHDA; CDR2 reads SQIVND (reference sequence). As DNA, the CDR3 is TGTGCCAGTAGTACCCCAGGGGCGATTCAGCCCCAGCATTTT. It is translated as CASSTPGAIQPQHF.

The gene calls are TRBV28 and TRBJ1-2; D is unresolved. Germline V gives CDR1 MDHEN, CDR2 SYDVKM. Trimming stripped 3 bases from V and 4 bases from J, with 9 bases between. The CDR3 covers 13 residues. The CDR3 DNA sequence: TGTGCCAGCAGTTTTTTGGACGTCTATGGCTACACCTTC. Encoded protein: CASSFLDVYGYTF.

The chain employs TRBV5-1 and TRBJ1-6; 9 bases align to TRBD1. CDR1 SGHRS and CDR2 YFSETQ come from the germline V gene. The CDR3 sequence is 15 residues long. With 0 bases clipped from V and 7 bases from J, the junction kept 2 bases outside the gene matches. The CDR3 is CASSLVDRGNSPLHF. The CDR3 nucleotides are TGCGCCAGCAGCTTGGTGGACAGGGGAAATTCACCCCTCCACTTT.

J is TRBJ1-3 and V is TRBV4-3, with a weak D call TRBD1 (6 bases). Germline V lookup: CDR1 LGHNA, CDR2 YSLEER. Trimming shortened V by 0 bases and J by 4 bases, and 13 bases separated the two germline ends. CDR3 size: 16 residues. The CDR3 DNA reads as TGCGCCAGCAGCCAAGAAGGGACAACTTGGGGAAACACCATATATTTT. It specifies CASSQEGTTWGNTIYF.

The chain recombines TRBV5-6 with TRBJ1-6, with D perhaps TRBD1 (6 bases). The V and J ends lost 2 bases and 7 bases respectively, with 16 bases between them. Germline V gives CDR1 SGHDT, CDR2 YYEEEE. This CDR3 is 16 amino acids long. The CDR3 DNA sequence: TGTGCCAGCAGCTTTGGTCCGGGACAAACGAATTCACCCCTCCACTTT. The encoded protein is CASSFGPGQTNSPLHF.

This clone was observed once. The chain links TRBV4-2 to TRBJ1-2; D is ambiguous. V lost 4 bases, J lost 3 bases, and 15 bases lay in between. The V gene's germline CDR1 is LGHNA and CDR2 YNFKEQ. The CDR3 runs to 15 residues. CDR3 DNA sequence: TGTGCCAGCAGCCGTCTCGGAGAGGAAGACTATGGCTACACCTTC. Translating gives CASSRLGEEDYGYTF.

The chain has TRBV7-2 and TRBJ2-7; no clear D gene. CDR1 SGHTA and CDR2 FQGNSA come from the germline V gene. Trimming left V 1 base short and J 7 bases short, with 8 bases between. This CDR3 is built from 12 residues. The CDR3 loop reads CASSLGQREQYF. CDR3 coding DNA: TGTGCCAGCAGCTTAGGCCAGCGAGAGCAGTACTTC.

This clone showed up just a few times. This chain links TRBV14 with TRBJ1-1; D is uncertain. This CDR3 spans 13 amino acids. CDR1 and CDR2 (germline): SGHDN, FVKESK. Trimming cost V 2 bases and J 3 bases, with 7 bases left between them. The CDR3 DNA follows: TGTGCCAGCAGCCAAAAAACCCACACTGAAGCTTTCTTT. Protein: CASSQKTHTEAFF.